This record looks at one T cell receptor (beta chain) sequence and its context. This entry belongs to a study of blood T cell repertoires in COVID-19. Study at large: COVID-19 samples from acute and convalescent phases originated in the United States, Italy and Spain. From T cells, B-cell-depleted T cells, or PBMCs came the material, which was cDNA or gDNA.

In the original analysis: Nucleated cell counts were estimated from reference gene primer amplification. Assay: immunoSEQ multiplex PCR; the TCRdb copy retains only in-frame clones and omits some. That table gives V, J and clone size, and the DNA gave D and trimming. This sample yields approximately 170,000 clones, of which around 86% are seen a single time; around 8.6% belongs to the top ten. The CDR3 is 15 amino acids. CDR1 is MNHEY, CDR2 SVGAGI, per germline. Trimming took off 4 bases at V and 3 bases at J, with 15 bases between the two ends. Sequencing used peripheral blood. The chain recombines TRBV6-5 with TRBJ1-2, with D perhaps TRBD1 (5 bases). The receptor was derived from a man aged 45-65 years with active or convalescent COVID-19. CDR3 loop: CASSSSLDSYYGYTF. The CDR3 coding sequence is TGTGCCAGCAGTTCAAGTCTAGACAGTTACTATGGCTACACCTTC.